This TCR beta chain was sequenced during a study of blood T cell repertoires in COVID-19. Looking at the study overall: Sites in the United States, Italy and Spain provided acute and convalescent COVID-19 samples. T cells, B-cell-depleted T cells, or PBMCs provided the cDNA or gDNA that served as material.

With 3 bases removed from V and 9 bases from J, the gap between germline ends came to 14 bases. Germline V gives CDR1 LNHDA, CDR2 SQIVND (reference sequence). The CDR3 is 14 amino acids. The repertoire was sequenced with immunoSEQ multiplex PCR; TCRdb's copy has only in-frame clones and lacks some. The repertoire has approximately 240,000 clones, 70% to 85% of them found once; the top ten carry approximately 4%. The V call is TRBV19, the J call TRBJ2-2, with a weak D call TRBD2 (7 bases). This sequence was found in a woman in her thirties or forties with active or convalescent COVID-19. What was sequenced was peripheral blood. CDR3 residues: CASSIRGGGRELFF. DNA of the CDR3: TGTGCCAGTAGTATCCGGGGAGGGGGAAGGGAGCTGTTTTTT.